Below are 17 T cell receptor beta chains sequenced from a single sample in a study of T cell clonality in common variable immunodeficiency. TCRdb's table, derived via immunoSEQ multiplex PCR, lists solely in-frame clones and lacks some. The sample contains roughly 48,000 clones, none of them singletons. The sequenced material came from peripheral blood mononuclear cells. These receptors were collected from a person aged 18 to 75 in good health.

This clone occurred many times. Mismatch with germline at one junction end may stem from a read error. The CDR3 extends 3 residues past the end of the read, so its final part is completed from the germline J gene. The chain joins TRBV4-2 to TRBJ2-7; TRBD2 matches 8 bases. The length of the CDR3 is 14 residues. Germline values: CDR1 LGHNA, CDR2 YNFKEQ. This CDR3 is CASSQGTSSYEQYF. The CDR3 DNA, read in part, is TGCGCCAGCAGCCAAGGGACTAGTTCCTACGAG.

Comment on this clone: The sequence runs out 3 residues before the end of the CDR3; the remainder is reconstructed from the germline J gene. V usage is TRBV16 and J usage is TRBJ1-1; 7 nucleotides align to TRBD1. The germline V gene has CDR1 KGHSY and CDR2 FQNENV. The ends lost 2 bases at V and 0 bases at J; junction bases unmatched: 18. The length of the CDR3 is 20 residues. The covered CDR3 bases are TGTGCCAGCAGCCAACTGTTAGGGACAGCCCAAAGACGCATGAACACTGAA. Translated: CASSQLLGTAQRRMNTE. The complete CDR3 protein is CASSQLLGTAQRRMNTEAFF.

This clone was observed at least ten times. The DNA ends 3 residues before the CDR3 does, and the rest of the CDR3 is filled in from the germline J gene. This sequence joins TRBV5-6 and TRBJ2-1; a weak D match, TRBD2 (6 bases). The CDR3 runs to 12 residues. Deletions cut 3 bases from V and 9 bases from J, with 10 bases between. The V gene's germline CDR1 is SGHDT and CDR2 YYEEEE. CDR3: CASSSTSGEQFF. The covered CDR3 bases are TGTGCCAGCAGCTCGACTAGTGGTGAG.

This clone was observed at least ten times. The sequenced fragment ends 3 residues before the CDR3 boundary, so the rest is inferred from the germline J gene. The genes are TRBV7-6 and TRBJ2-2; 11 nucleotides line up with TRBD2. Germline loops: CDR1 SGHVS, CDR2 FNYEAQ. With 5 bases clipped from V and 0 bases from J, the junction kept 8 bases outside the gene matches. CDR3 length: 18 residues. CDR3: CASSPRPLAGANTGELFF. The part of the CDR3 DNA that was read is TGTGCCAGCAGCCCGCGCCCACTAGCGGGAGCGAACACCGGGGAG.

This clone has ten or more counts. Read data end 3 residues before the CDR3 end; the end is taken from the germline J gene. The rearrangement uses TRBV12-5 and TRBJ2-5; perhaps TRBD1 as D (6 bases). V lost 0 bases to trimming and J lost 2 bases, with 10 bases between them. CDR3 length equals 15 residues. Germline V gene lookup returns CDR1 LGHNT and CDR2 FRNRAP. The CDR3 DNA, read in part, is TGTGCTAGTGGTTTGGTGATACAGGGACAAGAGACC. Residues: CASGLVIQGQET. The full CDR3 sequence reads CASGLVIQGQETQYF.

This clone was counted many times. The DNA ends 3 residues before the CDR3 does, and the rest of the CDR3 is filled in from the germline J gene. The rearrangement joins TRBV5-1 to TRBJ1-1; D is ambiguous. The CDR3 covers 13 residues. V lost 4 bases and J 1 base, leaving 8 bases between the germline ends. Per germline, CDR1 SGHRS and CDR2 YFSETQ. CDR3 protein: CASSQEENTEAFF. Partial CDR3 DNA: TGCGCCAGCAGCCAGGAGGAGAACACTGAA.

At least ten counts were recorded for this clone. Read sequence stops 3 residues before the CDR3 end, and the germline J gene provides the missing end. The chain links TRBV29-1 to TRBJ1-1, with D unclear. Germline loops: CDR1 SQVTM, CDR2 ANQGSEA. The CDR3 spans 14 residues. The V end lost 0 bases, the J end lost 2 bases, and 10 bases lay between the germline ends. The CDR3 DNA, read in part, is TGCAGCGTTGAAGAACGTGCCAGAAACACTGAA. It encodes CSVEERARNTE. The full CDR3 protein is CSVEERARNTEAFF.

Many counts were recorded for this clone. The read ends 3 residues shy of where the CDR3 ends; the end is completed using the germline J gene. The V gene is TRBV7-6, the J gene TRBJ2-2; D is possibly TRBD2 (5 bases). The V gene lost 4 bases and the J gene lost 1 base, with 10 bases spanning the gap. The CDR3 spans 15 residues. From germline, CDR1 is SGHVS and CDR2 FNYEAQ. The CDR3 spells CASSSSSGNTGELFF. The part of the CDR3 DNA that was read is TGTGCCAGCAGCTCCTCCAGCGGGAACACCGGGGAG.

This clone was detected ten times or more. CDR3 bases read: TGTGCCAGCAGTGAACGGGTCCGGGATACG. Protein: CASSERVRDT. The complete CDR3 protein is CASSERVRDTQYF. The chain has TRBV6-1 and TRBJ2-3; D remains unclear. The DNA ends 3 residues before the CDR3 does, and the rest of the CDR3 is filled in from the germline J gene. Germline V gene sequence: CDR1 MNHNS, CDR2 SASEGT. The CDR3 length is 13 residues. V dropped 2 bases and J dropped 6 bases, with 9 bases sitting between them.

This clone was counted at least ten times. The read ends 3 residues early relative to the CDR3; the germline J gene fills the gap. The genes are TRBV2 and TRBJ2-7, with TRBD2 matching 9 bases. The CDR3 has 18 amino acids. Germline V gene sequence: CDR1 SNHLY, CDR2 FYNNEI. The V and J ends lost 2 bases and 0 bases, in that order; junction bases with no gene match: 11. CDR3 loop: CASSEILLTSGSSYEQYF. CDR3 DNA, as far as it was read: TGTGCCAGCAGTGAAATTTTATTGACTAGCGGTTCCTCCTACGAG.

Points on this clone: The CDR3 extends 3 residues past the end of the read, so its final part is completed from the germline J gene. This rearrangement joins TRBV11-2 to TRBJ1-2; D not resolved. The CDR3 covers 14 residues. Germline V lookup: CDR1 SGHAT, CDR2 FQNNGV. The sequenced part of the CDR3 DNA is TGTGCCAGCAGCTTAGATTCGTATCCCCTACGT. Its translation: CASSLDSYPLR. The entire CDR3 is CASSLDSYPLRYTF.

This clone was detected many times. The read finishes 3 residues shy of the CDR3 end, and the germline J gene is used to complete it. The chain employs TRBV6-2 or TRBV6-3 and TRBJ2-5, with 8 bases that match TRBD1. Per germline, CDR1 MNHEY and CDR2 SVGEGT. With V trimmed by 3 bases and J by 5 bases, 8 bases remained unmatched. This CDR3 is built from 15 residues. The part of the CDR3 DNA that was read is TGTGCCAGCAGTTATGCGACAGGGGTGGCGGAGACC. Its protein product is CASSYATGVAET. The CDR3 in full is CASSYATGVAETQYF.

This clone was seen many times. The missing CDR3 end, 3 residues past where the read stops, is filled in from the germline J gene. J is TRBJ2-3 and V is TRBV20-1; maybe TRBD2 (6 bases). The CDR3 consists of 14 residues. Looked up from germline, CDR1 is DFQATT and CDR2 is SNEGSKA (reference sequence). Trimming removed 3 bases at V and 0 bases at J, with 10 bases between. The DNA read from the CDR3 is TGCAGTGCTAGGGGGGACTCCAGCACAGATACG. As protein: CSARGDSSTDT. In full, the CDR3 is CSARGDSSTDTQYF.

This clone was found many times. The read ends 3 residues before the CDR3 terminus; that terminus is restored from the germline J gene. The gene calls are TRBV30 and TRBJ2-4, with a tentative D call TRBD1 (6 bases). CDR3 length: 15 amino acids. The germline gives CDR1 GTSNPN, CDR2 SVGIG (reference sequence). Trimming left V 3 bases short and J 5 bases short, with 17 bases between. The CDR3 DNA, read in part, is TGTGCCTGGAGGGACAAAACAGGGCTGGAAAACATT. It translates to CAWRDKTGLENI. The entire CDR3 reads CAWRDKTGLENIQYF.

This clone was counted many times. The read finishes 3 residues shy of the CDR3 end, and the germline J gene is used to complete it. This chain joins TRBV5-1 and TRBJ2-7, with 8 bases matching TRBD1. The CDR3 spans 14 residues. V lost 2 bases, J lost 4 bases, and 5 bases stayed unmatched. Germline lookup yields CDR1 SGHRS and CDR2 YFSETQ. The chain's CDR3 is CASSLQGVGYEQYF. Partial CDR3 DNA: TGCGCCAGCAGCTTACAGGGGGTAGGTTACGAG.

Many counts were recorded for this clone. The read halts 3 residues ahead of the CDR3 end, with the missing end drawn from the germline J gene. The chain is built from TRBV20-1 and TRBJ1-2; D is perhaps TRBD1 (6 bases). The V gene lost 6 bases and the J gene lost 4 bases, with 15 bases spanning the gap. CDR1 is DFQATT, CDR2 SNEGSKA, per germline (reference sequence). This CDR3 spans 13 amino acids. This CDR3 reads CSAWDINIYGYTF. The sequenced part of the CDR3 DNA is TGCAGTGCGTGGGACATTAACATCTATGGC.

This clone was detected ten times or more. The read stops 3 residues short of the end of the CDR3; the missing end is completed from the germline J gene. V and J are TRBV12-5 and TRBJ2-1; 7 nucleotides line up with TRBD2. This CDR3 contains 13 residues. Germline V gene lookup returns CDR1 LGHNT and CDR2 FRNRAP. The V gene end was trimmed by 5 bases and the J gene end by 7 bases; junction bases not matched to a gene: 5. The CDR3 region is CASGLRGSNEQFF. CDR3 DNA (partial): TGTGCTAGTGGTCTGCGCGGGAGTAATGAG.